This note documents a single T cell receptor (beta chain) sequence. The CDR3 totals 15 residues. Germline V CDR1 and CDR2: SGHAT, FQNNGV. Unmatched junction bases numbered 1, after V lost 2 bases and J lost 1 base. The sample originates from a study of technical replicates of blood from a few donors. The assay was immunoSEQ multiplex PCR, and TCRdb's table has in-frame clones only and misses some. The sample carries roughly 93,000 clones, approximately 95% recorded once. The chain has TRBV11-2 and TRBJ2-7; 11 bases are shared with TRBD2. Sequencing was done on a sample of T cells isolated from PBMCs. This TCR came from a human donor in good health. The CDR3 coding sequence is TGTGCCAGCAGCTTAATAGCGGGAGGGTCCTACGAGCAGTACTTC. Translated, it gives CASSLIAGGSYEQYF.